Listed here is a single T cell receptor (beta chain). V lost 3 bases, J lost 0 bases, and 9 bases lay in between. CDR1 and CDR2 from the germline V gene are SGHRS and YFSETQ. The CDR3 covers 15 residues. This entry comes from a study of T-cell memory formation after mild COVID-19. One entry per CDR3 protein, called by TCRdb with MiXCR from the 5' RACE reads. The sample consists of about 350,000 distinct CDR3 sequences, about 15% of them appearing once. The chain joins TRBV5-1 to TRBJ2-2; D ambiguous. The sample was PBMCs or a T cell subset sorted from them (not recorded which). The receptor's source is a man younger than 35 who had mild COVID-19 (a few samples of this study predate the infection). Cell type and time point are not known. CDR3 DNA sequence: TGCGCCAGCAGCTGGCTCGATACGAACACCGGGGAGCTGTTTTTT. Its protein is CASSWLDTNTGELFF.